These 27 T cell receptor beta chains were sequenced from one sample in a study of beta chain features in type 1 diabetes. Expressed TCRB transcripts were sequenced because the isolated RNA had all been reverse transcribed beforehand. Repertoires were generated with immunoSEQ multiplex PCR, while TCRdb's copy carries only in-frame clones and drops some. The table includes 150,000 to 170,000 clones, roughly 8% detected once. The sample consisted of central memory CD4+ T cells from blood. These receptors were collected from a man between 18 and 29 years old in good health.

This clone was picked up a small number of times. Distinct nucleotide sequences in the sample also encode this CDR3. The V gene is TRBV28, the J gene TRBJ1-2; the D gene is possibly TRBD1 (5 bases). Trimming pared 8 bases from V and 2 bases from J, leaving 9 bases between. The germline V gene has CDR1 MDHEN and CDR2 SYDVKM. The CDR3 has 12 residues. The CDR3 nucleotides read TGTGCCAGCTTGGGGGGGAACTATGGCTACACCTTC. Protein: CASLGGNYGYTF.

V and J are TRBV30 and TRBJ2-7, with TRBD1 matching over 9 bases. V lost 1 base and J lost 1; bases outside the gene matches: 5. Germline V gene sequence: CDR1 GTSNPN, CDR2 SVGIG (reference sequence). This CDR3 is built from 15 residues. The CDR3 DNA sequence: TGTGCCTGGAGTGCTCAACAGGGGGCATCCTACGAGCAGTACTTC. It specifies CAWSAQQGASYEQYF.

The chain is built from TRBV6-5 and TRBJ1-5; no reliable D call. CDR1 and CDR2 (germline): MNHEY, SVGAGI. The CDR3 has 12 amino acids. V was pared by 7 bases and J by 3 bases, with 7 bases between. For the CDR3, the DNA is TGTGCCAGCACTGAGGCCAATCAGCCCCAGCATTTT. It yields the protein CASTEANQPQHF.

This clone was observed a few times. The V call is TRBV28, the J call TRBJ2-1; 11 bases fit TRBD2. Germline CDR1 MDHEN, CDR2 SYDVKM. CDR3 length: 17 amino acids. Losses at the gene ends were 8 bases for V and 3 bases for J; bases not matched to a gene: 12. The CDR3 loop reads CASHKGVAGGFYNEQFF. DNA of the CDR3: TGTGCCAGCCACAAGGGGGTAGCGGGAGGGTTCTACAATGAGCAGTTCTTC.

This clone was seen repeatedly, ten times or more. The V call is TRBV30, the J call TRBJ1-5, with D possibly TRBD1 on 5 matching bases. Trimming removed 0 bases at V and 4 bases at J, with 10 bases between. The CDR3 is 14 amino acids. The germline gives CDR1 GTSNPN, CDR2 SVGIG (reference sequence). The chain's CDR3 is CAWSVGAGNQPQHF. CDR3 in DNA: TGTGCCTGGAGTGTAGGGGCGGGGAATCAGCCCCAGCATTTT.

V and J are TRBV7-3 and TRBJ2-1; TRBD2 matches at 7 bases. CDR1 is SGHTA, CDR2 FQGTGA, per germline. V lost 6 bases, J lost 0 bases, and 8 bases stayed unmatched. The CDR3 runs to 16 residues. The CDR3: CASSPSGASSYNEQFF. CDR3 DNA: TGTGCCAGCAGTCCCAGCGGGGCGAGCTCCTACAATGAGCAGTTCTTC.

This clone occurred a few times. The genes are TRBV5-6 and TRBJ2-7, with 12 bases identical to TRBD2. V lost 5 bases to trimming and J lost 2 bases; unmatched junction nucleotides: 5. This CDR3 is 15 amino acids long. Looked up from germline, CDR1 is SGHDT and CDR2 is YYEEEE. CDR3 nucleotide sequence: TGTGCCAGCAGACTACTAGCGGGGGGAACCTACGAGCAGTACTTC. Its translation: CASRLLAGGTYEQYF.

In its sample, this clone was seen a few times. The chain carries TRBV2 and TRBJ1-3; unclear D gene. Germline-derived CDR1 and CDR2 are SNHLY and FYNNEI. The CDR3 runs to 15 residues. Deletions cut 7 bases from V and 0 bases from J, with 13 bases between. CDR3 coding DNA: TGTGCCAGCAAGGAGGACCCCAGCTCTGGAAACACCATATATTTT. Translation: CASKEDPSSGNTIYF.

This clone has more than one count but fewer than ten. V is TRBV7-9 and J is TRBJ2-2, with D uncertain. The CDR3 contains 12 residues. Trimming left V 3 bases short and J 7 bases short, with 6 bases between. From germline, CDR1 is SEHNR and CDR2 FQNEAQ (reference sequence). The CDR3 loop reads CASSFQYGELFF. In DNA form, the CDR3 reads TGTGCCAGCAGCTTTCAGTACGGGGAGCTGTTTTTT.

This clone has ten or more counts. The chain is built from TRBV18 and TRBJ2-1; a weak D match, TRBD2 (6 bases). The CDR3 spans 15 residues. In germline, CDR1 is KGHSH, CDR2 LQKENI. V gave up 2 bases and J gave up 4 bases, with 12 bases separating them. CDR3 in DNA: TGTGCCAGCTCACCAGGTAGCGGAAGGTACAATGAGCAGTTCTTC. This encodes CASSPGSGRYNEQFF.

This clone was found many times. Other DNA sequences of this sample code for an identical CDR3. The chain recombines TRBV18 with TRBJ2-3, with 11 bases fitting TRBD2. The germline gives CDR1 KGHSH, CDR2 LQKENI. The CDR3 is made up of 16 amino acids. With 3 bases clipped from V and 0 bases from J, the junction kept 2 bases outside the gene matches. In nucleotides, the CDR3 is TGTGCCAGCTCACCGCGACTAGCGGGGAGCACAGATACGCAGTATTTT. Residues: CASSPRLAGSTDTQYF.

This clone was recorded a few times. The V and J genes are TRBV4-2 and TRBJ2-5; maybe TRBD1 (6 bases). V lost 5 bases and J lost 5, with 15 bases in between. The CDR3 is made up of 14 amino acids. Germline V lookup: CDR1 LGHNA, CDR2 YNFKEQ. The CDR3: CASSAPGQFETQYF. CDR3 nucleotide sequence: TGTGCCAGCAGCGCCCCTGGACAGTTCGAGACCCAGTACTTC.

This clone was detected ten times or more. As DNA, the CDR3 is TGTGCCTGGAGAGGGACAACGGAATCACCCCTCCACTTT. Its translation: CAWRGTTESPLHF. The chain joins TRBV30 to TRBJ1-6; perhaps TRBD1 as D (6 bases). The germline CDR1 and CDR2 sequences are GTSNPN and SVGIG (reference sequence). Trimming stripped 3 bases from V and 10 bases from J, with 13 bases between. There are 13 residues in the CDR3. Variable domain in full (rest from reference TRBV30 and TRBJ1-6): SQTIHQWPATLVQPVGSPLSLECTVEGTSNPNLYWYRQAAGRGLQLLFYSVGIGQISSEVPQNLSASRPQDRQFILSSKKLLLSDSGFYLCAWRGTTESPLHFGNGTRLTVT.

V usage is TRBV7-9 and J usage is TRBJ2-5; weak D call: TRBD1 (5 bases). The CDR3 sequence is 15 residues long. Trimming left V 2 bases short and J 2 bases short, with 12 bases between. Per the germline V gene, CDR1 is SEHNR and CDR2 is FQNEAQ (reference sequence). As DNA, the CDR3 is TGTGCCAGCAGCTTAACGCAGGGCCGACAAGAGACCCAGTACTTC. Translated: CASSLTQGRQETQYF. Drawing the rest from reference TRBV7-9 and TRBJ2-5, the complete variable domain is DTGVSQNPRHKITKRGQNVTFRCDPISEHNRLYWYRQTLGQGPEFLTYFQNEAQLEKSRLLSDRFSAERPKGSFSTLEIQRTEQGDSAMYLCASSLTQGRQETQYFGPGTRLLVL.

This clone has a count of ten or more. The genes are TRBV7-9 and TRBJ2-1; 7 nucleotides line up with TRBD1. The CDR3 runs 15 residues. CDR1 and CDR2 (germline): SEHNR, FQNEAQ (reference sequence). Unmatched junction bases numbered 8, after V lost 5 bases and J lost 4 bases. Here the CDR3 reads CASSPPRDSYNEQFF. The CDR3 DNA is TGTGCCAGCAGCCCGCCCCGGGACAGTTACAATGAGCAGTTCTTC.

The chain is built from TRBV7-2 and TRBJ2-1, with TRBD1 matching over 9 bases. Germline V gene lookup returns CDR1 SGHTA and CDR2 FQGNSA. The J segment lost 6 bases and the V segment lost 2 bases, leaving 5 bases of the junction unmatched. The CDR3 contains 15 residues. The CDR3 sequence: CASSLPGTGPNEQFF. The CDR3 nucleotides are TGTGCCAGCAGCTTACCCGGGACAGGGCCCAATGAGCAGTTCTTC.

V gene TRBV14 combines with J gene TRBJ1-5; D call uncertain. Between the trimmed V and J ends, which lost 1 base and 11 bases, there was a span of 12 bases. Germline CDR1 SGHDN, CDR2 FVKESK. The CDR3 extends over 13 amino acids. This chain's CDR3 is CASSQGMGRSQHF. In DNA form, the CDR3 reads TGTGCCAGCAGCCAAGGTATGGGCCGGTCCCAGCATTTT. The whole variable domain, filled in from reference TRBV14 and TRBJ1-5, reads EAGVTQFPSHSVIEKGQTVTLRCDPISGHDNLYWYRRVMGKEIKFLLHFVKESKQDESGMPNNRFLAERTGGTYSTLKVQPAELEDSGVYFCASSQGMGRSQHFGDGTRLSIL.

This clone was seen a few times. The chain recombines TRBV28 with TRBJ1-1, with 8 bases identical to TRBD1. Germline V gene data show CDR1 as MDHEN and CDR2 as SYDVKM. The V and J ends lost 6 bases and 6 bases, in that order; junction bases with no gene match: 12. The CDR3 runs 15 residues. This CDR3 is CASSRRQGKSAEAFF. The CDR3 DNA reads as TGTGCCAGCAGCCGGAGACAGGGGAAGAGCGCTGAAGCTTTCTTT.

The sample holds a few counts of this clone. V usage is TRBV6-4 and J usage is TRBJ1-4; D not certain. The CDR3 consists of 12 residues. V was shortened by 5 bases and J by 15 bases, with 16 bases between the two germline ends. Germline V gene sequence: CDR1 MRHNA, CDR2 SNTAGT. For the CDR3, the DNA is TGTGCCAGCAGTCCACCTCAGGATCGATTGTTTTTT. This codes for CASSPPQDRLFF.

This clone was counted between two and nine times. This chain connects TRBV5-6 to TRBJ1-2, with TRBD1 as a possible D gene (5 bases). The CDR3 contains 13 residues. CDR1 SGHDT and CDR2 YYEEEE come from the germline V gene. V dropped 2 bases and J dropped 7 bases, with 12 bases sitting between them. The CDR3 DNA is TGTGCCAGCAGCTTTGCAGGGCGCGGTGGCTACACCTTC. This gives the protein CASSFAGRGGYTF.

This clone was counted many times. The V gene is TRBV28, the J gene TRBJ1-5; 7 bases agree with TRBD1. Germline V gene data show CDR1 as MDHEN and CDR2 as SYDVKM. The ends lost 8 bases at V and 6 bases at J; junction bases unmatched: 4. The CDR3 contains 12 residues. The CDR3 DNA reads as TGTGCCAGCCTCACAGGGGTTCAGCCCCAGCATTTT. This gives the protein CASLTGVQPQHF.

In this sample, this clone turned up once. DNA of the CDR3: TGTGCCAGCAGCTTGGGCGTTTGGGAGCAGTTCTTC. It codes for CASSLGVWEQFF. The V gene is TRBV5-4, the J gene TRBJ2-1; D is unclear. Germline values: CDR1 SGHNT, CDR2 YYREEE (reference sequence). Trimming removed 0 bases at V and 10 bases at J, with 8 bases between. The CDR3 is 12 residues long.

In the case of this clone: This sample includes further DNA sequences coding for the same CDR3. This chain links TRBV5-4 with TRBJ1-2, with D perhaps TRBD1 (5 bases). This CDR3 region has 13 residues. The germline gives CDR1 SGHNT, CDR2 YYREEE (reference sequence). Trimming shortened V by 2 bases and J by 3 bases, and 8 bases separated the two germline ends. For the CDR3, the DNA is TGTGCCAGCAGCTTAGGAGGGGACTATGGCTACACCTTC. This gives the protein CASSLGGDYGYTF.

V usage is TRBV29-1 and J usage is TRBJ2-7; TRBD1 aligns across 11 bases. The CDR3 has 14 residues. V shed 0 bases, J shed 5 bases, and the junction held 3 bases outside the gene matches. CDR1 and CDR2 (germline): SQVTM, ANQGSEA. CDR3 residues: CSVEDRGQGDEQYF. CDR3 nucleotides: TGCAGCGTTGAAGATCGGGGACAGGGGGACGAGCAGTACTTC.

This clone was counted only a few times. The CDR3 DNA reads TGTGCCAGCAGTTCGGACGCGTCAGCAGGGGTCTATGGCTACACCTTC. It yields the protein CASSSDASAGVYGYTF. The rearrangement uses TRBV28 and TRBJ1-2; D may be TRBD1 (6 bases). V shed 4 bases and J shed 4 bases, with 19 bases lying between them. Germline assignment: CDR1 MDHEN and CDR2 SYDVKM. The CDR3 consists of 16 residues.

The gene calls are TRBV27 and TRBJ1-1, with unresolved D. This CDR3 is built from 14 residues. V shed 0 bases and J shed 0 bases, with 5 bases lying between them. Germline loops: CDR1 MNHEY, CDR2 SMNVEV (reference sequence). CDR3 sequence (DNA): TGTGCCAGCAGTTTATCGGCCATGAACACTGAAGCTTTCTTT. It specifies CASSLSAMNTEAFF.

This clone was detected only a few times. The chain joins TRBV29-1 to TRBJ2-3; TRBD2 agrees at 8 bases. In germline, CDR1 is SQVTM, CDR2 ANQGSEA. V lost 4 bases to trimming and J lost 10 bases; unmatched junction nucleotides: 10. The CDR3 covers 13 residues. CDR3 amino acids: CSVVVIAGIPQYF. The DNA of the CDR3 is TGCAGCGTTGTGGTAATAGCGGGAATCCCGCAGTATTTT.